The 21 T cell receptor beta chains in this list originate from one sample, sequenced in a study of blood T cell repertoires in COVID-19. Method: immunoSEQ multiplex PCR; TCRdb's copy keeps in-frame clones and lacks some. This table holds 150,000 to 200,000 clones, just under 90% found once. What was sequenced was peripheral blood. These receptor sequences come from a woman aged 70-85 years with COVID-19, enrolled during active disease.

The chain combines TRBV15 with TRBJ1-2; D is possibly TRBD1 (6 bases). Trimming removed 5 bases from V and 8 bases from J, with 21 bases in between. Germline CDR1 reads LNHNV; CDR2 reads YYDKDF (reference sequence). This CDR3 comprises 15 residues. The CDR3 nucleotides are TGTGCCACCAGCGGGGGGCGGGGGCTTATTAGCGGCTACACCTTC. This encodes CATSGGRGLISGYTF.

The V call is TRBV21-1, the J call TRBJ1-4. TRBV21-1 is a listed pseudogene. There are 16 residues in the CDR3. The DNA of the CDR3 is TGTGCCAGCAGCAAGTCGCCCGGGAGGGTCCATGAAAAACTGTTTTTT. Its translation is CASSKSPGRVHEKLFF.

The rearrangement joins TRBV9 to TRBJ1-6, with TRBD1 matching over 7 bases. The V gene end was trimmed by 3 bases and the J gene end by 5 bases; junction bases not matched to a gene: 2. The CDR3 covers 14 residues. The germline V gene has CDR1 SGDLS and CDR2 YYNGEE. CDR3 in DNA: TGTGCCAGCAGCGAGGACAGGAATAATTCACCCCTCCACTTT. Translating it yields CASSEDRNNSPLHF.

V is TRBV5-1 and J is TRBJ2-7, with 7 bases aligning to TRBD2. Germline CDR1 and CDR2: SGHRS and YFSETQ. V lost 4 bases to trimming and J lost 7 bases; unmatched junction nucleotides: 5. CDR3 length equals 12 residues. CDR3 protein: CASSGEGREQYF. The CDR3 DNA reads TGCGCCAGCAGCGGGGAGGGAAGGGAGCAGTACTTC.

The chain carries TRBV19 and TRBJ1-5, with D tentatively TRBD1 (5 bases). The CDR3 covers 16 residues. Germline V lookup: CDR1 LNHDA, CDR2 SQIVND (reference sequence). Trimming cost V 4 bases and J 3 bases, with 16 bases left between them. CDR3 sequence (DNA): TGTGCCAGTAGTACCCAGGAGCGGGGGAACAATCAGCCCCAGCATTTT. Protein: CASSTQERGNNQPQHF.

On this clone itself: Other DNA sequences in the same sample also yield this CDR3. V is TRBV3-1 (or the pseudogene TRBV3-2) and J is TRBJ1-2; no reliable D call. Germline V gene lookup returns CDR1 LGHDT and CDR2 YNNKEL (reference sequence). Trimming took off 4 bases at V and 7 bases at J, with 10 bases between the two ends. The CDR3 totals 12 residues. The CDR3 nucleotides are TGTGCCAGCAGCCGGGAGGGTGGTGGCTACACCTTC. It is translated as CASSREGGGYTF.

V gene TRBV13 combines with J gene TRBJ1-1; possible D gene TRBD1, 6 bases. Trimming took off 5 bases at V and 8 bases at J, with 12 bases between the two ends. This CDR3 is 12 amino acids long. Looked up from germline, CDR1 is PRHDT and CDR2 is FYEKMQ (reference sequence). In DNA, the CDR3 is TGTGCCAGCAGCCAACAGGGCGGAGAAGCTTTCTTT. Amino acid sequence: CASSQQGGEAFF. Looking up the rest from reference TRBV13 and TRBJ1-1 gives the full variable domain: AAGVIQSPRHLIKEKRETATLKCYPIPRHDTVYWYQQGPGQDPQFLISFYEKMQSDKGSIPDRFSAQQFSDYHSELNMSSLELGDSALYFCASSQQGGEAFFGQGTRLTVV.

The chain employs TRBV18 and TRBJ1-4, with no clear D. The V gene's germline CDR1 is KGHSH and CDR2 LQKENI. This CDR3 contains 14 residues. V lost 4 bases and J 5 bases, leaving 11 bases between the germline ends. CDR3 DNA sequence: TGTGCCAGCTCACATGACGGACTAAATGAAAAACTGTTTTTT. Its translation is CASSHDGLNEKLFF.

The CDR3 bases are TGTGCCAGCAGCCCGGGACTCGAAACCTACGAGCAGTACTTC. It yields the protein CASSPGLETYEQYF. V and J are TRBV7-2 and TRBJ2-7; the D gene is possibly TRBD2 (6 bases). V was pared by 5 bases and J by 2 bases, with 13 bases between. Germline V gene sequence: CDR1 SGHTA, CDR2 FQGNSA. CDR3 length equals 14 residues.

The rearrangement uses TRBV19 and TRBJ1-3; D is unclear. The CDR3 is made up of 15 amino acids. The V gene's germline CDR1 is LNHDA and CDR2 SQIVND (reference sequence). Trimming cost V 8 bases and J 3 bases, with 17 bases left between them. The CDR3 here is CASDLGQAGGNTIYF. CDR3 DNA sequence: TGTGCCAGTGATCTGGGCCAGGCGGGTGGAAACACCATATATTTT.

CDR3 sequence (DNA): TGTGCCAGTAGTATAGTGGGGCTCGGCGGGGACGAGCAGTACTTC. It encodes CASSIVGLGGDEQYF. The rearrangement joins TRBV19 to TRBJ2-7; D may be TRBD2 (6 bases). V was pared by 1 base and J by 5 bases, with 15 bases between. CDR1 is LNHDA, CDR2 SQIVND, per germline (reference sequence). The CDR3 is 15 residues long.

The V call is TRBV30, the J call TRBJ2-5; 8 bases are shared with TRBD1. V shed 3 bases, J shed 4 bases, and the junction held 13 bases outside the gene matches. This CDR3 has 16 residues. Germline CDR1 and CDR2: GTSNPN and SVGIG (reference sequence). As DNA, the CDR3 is TGTGCCTGGAGCGAGGACAGGGCCCCTCTCGGAGAGACCCAGTACTTC. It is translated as CAWSEDRAPLGETQYF. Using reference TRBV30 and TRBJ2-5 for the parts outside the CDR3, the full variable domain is SQTIHQWPATLVQPVGSPLSLECTVEGTSNPNLYWYRQAAGRGLQLLFYSVGIGQISSEVPQNLSASRPQDRQFILSSKKLLLSDSGFYLCAWSEDRAPLGETQYFGPGTRLLVL.

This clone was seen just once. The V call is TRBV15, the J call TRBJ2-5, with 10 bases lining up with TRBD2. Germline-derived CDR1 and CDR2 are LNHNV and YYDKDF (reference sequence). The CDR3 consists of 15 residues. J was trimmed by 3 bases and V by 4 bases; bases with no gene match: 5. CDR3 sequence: CATSTGSGGEETQYF. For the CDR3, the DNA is TGTGCCACCAGCACAGGAAGCGGGGGGGAAGAGACCCAGTACTTC.

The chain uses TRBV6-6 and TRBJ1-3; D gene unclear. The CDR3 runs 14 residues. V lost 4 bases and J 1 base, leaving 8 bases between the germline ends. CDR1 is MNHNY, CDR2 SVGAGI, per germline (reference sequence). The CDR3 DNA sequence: TGTGCCAGCAGTTCCTCCGGTTCTGGAAACACCATATATTTT. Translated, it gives CASSSSGSGNTIYF.

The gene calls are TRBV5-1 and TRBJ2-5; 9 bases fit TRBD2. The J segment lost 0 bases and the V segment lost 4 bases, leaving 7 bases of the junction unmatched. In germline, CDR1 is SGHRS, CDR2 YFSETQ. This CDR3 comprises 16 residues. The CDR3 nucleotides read TGCGCCAGCAGCCCAAGACTAGCGGAGTACCAAGAGACCCAGTACTTC. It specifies CASSPRLAEYQETQYF.

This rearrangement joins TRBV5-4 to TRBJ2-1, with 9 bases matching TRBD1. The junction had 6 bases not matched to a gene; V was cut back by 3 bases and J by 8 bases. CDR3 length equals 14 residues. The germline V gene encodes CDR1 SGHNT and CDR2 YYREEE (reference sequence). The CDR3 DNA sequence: TGTGCCAGCAGCTGGGACAGGGTTGGAGATGAGCAGTTCTTC. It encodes CASSWDRVGDEQFF.

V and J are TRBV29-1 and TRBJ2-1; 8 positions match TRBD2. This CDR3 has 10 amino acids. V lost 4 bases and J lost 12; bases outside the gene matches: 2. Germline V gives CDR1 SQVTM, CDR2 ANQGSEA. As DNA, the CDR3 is TGCAGCGTTGTACGGGGGGGGCAGTTCTTC. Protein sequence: CSVVRGGQFF.

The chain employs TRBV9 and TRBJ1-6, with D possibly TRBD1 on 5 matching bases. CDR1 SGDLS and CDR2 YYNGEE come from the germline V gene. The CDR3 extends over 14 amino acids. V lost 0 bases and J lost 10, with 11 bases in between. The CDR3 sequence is CASSVGQGQSPLHF. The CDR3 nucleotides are TGTGCCAGCAGCGTAGGGCAGGGCCAATCACCCCTCCACTTT.

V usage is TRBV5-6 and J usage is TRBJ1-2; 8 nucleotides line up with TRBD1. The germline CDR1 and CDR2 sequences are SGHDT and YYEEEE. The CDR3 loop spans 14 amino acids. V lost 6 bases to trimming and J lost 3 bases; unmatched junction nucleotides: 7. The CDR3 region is CASIGQGGDYGYTF. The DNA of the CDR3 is TGTGCCAGCATCGGACAGGGAGGAGACTATGGCTACACCTTC.

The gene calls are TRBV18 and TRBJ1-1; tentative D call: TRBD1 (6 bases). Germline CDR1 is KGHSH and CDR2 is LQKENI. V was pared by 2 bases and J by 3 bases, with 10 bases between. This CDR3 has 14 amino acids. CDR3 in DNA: TGTGCCAGCTCACCAGGGGGGGCGCACACTGAAGCTTTCTTT. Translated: CASSPGGAHTEAFF.

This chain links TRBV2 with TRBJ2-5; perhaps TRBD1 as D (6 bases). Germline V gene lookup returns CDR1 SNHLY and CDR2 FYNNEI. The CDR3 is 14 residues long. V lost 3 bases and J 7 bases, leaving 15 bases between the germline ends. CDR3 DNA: TGTGCCAGCAGTGACAGAGGGGACATAGGGACCCAGTACTTC. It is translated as CASSDRGDIGTQYF.